Below are 32 T cell receptor beta chains sequenced from a single sample in a study of blood T cells in healthy people across ages. Through a sample-barcoded 5' primer and a J-beta primer mix, a second PCR was run for about 6 to 12 cycles. In TCRdb, the 5' RACE reads were re-called with MiXCR into one record per CDR3 protein. Counted here are 1.5 million to 1.9 million distinct CDR3 sequences, about 45% occurring once; the ten biggest clones make up approximately 4.1%. The sample comprised blood. The receptors come from a young woman in good health.

V is TRBV5-5 and J is TRBJ1-1; D is undetermined. With 0 bases removed from V and 4 bases from J, the gap between germline ends came to 10 bases. CDR1 and CDR2 from the germline V gene are SGHKS and YYEKEE (reference sequence). This CDR3 has 14 residues. CDR3: CASSLDKWGTEAFF. The CDR3 coding sequence is TGTGCCAGCAGCTTGGACAAGTGGGGCACTGAAGCTTTCTTT.

The sample holds a few counts of this clonotype. This sequence joins TRBV20-1 and TRBJ2-3; TRBD1 or TRBD2 may be the D gene (5 bases each). This CDR3 contains 14 residues. CDR1 and CDR2 from the germline V gene are DFQATT and SNEGSKA (reference sequence). The germline V and J ends were trimmed by 1 base and 3 bases, with 11 bases remaining between them. The DNA for the CDR3 is TGCAGTGCTAGAGCGGGACGTCGGACAGATACGCAGTATTTT. Protein product: CSARAGRRTDTQYF.

This chain connects TRBV29-1 to TRBJ2-1; 8 bases are a match to TRBD1. The V gene end was trimmed by 3 bases and the J gene end by 3 bases; junction bases not matched to a gene: 1. Per the germline V gene, CDR1 is SQVTM and CDR2 is ANQGSEA. This CDR3 region has 13 residues. The CDR3 spells CSVDGQGYNEQFF. CDR3 nucleotide sequence: TGCAGCGTTGATGGACAGGGCTACAATGAGCAGTTCTTC.

The J gene is TRBJ2-5, the V gene TRBV7-2, with D hard to call. The J call may be in error: the DNA end matches TRBJ2-7 better. Germline V gene data show CDR1 as SGHTA and CDR2 as FQGNSA. The CDR3 is made up of 13 amino acids. CDR3 bases: TGTGCCAGCAGCCCTTACGAACGGAGCGAGCAGTACTTC. Protein product: CASSPYERSEQYF.

At least ten counts were recorded for this clonotype. The J gene is TRBJ1-2, the V gene TRBV12-3 or TRBV12-4; no definite D call. The CDR3 is 11 residues long. V lost 5 bases and J 0 bases, leaving 1 base between the germline ends. The CDR3 loop is CASSPNYGYTF. CDR3 DNA: TGTGCCAGCAGTCCTAACTATGGCTACACCTTC.

This chain joins TRBV30 and TRBJ1-1; D is unclear. V shed 3 bases and J shed 1 base, with 3 bases lying between them. The CDR3 contains 11 residues. Germline V gene data show CDR1 as GTSNPN and CDR2 as SVGIG (reference sequence). The CDR3: CAWSKNTEAFF. For the CDR3, the DNA is TGTGCCTGGAGCAAGAACACTGAAGCTTTCTTT. The entire variable domain, with the rest obtained from reference TRBV30 and TRBJ1-1, is as follows: SQTIHQWPATLVQPVGSPLSLECTVEGTSNPNLYWYRQAAGRGLQLLFYSVGIGQISSEVPQNLSASRPQDRQFILSSKKLLLSDSGFYLCAWSKNTEAFFGQGTRLTVV.

The V call is TRBV20-1, the J call TRBJ1-2; TRBD1 matches 12 bases. The trim removed 2 bases at V and 5 bases at J, leaving 6 bases unmatched. Germline V lookup: CDR1 DFQATT, CDR2 SNEGSKA (reference sequence). This CDR3 spans 15 amino acids. The CDR3 nucleotides read TGCAGTGCTAGAATAACGGGACAGGGGGCGTATGGCTACACCTTC. It is translated as CSARITGQGAYGYTF.

This clonotype was seen more than once but under ten times. The CDR3 region has the DNA TGCAGCGTTATTAGAGGGGACAGGGGAAGGAACTATGGCTACACCTTC. It specifies CSVIRGDRGRNYGYTF. This chain connects TRBV29-1 to TRBJ1-2; 10 bases line up with TRBD1. V was pared by 5 bases and J by 2 bases, with 11 bases of the junction left unmatched. The CDR3 covers 16 residues. Germline CDR1 is SQVTM and CDR2 is ANQGSEA.

This chain connects TRBV7-2 to TRBJ2-7; D might be TRBD1 (6 bases). Looked up from germline, CDR1 is SGHTA and CDR2 is FQGNSA. The CDR3 is 15 residues long. The V gene lost 1 base and the J gene lost 0 bases, with 10 bases spanning the gap. The CDR3 DNA reads as TGTGCCAGCAGCTTAGACCTGGACAGCTCCTACGAGCAGTACTTC. This sequence encodes CASSLDLDSSYEQYF. Together with reference TRBV7-2 and TRBJ2-7, the CDR3 gives the full variable domain: GAGVSQSPSNKVTEKGKDVELRCDPISGHTALYWYRQSLGQGLEFLIYFQGNSAPDKSGLPSDRFSAERTGGSVSTLTIQRTQQEDSAVYLCASSLDLDSSYEQYFGPGTRLTVT.

This clonotype was detected a few times. J is TRBJ2-1 and V is TRBV29-1, with 11 nucleotides matching TRBD2. Germline V CDR1 and CDR2: SQVTM, ANQGSEA. CDR3 length: 14 residues. The V segment lost 7 bases and the J segment 2 bases; nucleotides outside the gene matches: 4. The CDR3 region has the DNA TGCAGCGCCGTGGGACTAGCGGCCTACAATGAGCAGTTCTTC. It specifies CSAVGLAAYNEQFF.

Concerning this clonotype itself: A read error may explain this, as a much larger clone is one base away. The chain employs TRBV10-3 and TRBJ1-2, with a possible D match to TRBD1 (5 bases). There are 16 residues in the CDR3. CDR1 is ENHRY, CDR2 SYGVKD, per germline. CDR3 protein: CAISESIRQTGYDYTF. Written as DNA, the CDR3 is TGTGCCATCAGTGAGTCGATTCGACAGACTGGCTATGACTACACCTTC.

The chain carries TRBV7-3 and TRBJ1-4; 9 bases match TRBD1. V was clipped by 1 base and J by 6 bases; unmatched bases: 3. This CDR3 is built from 15 residues. Germline V gene lookup returns CDR1 SGHTA and CDR2 FQGTGA. The CDR3 nucleotides are TGTGCCAGCAGCTTAAGGGGACAGGGCTATGAAAAACTGTTTTTT. Its protein is CASSLRGQGYEKLFF.

This clonotype was observed once. The rearrangement links TRBV7-3 to TRBJ2-1; D not resolved. Per germline, CDR1 SGHTA and CDR2 FQGTGA. The V end lost 2 bases, the J end lost 7 bases, and 12 bases lay between the germline ends. The CDR3 is 14 amino acids. CDR3 in DNA: TGTGCCAGCAGCTTACTTGGCCTTGGGAATGAGCAGTTCTTC. It encodes CASSLLGLGNEQFF.

The gene calls are TRBV29-1 and TRBJ2-7; 13 bases align to TRBD2. The germline V gene has CDR1 SQVTM and CDR2 ANQGSEA. The CDR3 totals 14 residues. V shed 4 bases and J 7 bases; nucleotides not matched to a gene: 7. The CDR3 DNA is TGCAGCGTTGGGACTAGCGGGAGAGCGGCTGAGCAGTACTTC. Encoded protein: CSVGTSGRAAEQYF.

Here the CDR3 DNA reads TGTGCCAGCTCACCGAACAGCCTGAACACTGAAGCTTTCTTT. Translating gives CASSPNSLNTEAFF. The rearrangement uses TRBV18 and TRBJ1-1; no firm D call. V was shortened by 3 bases and J by 0 bases, with 8 bases between the two germline ends. The CDR3 covers 14 residues. Germline V gives CDR1 KGHSH, CDR2 LQKENI.

This chain links TRBV20-1 with TRBJ2-3; 7 bases map to TRBD2. The CDR3 totals 14 residues. The V segment lost 6 bases and the J segment 2 bases; nucleotides outside the gene matches: 8. Germline assignment: CDR1 DFQATT and CDR2 SNEGSKA (reference sequence). Here the CDR3 DNA reads TGCAGTGCCGAAAGCGGGGATAACACAGATACGCAGTATTTT. Amino acids: CSAESGDNTDTQYF.

This clonotype showed up just a few times. In DNA, the CDR3 is TGTGCCAGCAGCCATAGCGGGACGGCCAAAAACATTCAGTACTTC. Translated: CASSHSGTAKNIQYF. The V and J genes are TRBV3-1 and TRBJ2-4, with 8 bases aligning to TRBD2. V trimming: 3 bases; J trimming: 1 base; junction bases outside the gene matches: 2. Germline V CDR1 and CDR2: LGHDT, YNNKEL (reference sequence). This CDR3 has 15 amino acids.

There are a few counts of this clonotype. The V call is TRBV20-1, the J call TRBJ2-3; 7 positions match TRBD1. Germline V gene sequence: CDR1 DFQATT, CDR2 SNEGSKA (reference sequence). This CDR3 contains 14 residues. Trimming cost V 2 bases and J 1 base; bases outside gene matches: 3. The chain's CDR3 is CSARTGDGTDTQYF. CDR3 nucleotides: TGCAGTGCTAGAACAGGGGATGGCACAGATACGCAGTATTTT.

J is TRBJ1-4 and V is TRBV30; tentatively, D is TRBD1 (5 bases). Between the trimmed V and J ends, which lost 4 bases and 8 bases, there was a span of 17 bases. The V gene's germline CDR1 is GTSNPN and CDR2 SVGIG (reference sequence). The CDR3 is 14 amino acids. The CDR3 coding sequence is TGTGCCTGGACCACAGGCGACCTGGGAGAAAAACTGTTTTTT. Its protein is CAWTTGDLGEKLFF.

The V gene is TRBV29-1, the J gene TRBJ2-1; possible D gene TRBD2, 6 bases. Germline values: CDR1 SQVTM, CDR2 ANQGSEA. The CDR3 runs 13 residues. Trimming cost V 7 bases and J 2 bases, with 12 bases left between them. The DNA for the CDR3 is TGCAGCGCCGGGGGAAGCGCCTACAATGAGCAGTTCTTC. Its protein is CSAGGSAYNEQFF.

The sample holds a few counts of this clonotype. V gene TRBV10-3 combines with J gene TRBJ1-6, with a possible D match to TRBD1 (5 bases). The CDR3 is made up of 15 amino acids. Trimming took off 10 bases at V and 13 bases at J, with 26 bases between the two ends. Germline values: CDR1 ENHRY, CDR2 SYGVKD. The CDR3 here is CASPWGRACVMPLHF. As DNA, the CDR3 is TGTGCCAGCCCCTGGGGCAGGGCTTGTGTGATGCCCCTCCACTTT.

This clonotype was seen a few times. The chain recombines TRBV20-1 with TRBJ2-7, with no clear D. V dropped 3 bases and J dropped 3 bases, with 9 bases sitting between them. There are 12 residues in the CDR3. CDR1 DFQATT and CDR2 SNEGSKA come from the germline V gene (reference sequence). The CDR3: CSASSNSYEQYF. The CDR3, as DNA: TGCAGTGCTAGCTCTAACAGCTACGAGCAGTACTTC.

This clonotype was recorded a few times. The chain combines TRBV10-3 with TRBJ1-6, with TRBD1 identical over 10 bases. Losses at the gene ends were 10 bases for V and 6 bases for J; bases not matched to a gene: 6. The CDR3 loop spans 14 amino acids. Per the germline V gene, CDR1 is ENHRY and CDR2 is SYGVKD. As DNA, the CDR3 is TGTGCCAGTCGACAGGGGGCGCCTAATTCACCCCTCCACTTT. Protein product: CASRQGAPNSPLHF.

The V call is TRBV20-1, the J call TRBJ2-3; D might be TRBD2 (5 bases). V lost 3 bases and J lost 4, with 17 bases in between. CDR3 length: 15 amino acids. The germline V gene has CDR1 DFQATT and CDR2 SNEGSKA (reference sequence). The CDR3 loop is CSARHSTLVPDTQYF. The DNA of the CDR3 is TGCAGTGCTAGGCACAGTACACTAGTTCCAGATACGCAGTATTTT.

The V and J genes are TRBV25-1 and TRBJ2-5; D gene uncertain. V was pared by 5 bases and J by 11 bases, with 21 bases between. The CDR3 runs 14 residues. The V gene's germline CDR1 is MGHDK and CDR2 SYGVNS. CDR3 coding DNA: TGTGCCAGCAGTCCAACTGGTGGAGCTGGCAAGCAGTACTTC. Translated, it gives CASSPTGGAGKQYF.

The genes are TRBV7-9 and TRBJ1-1, with 7 bases identical to TRBD1. J lost 1 base, V lost 8 bases, and 4 bases had no gene match. CDR3 length equals 13 residues. The germline V gene has CDR1 SEHNR and CDR2 FQNEAQ (reference sequence). As DNA, the CDR3 is TGTGCCAGCGACAGGGAAAGGAACACTGAAGCTTTCTTT. This translates into CASDRERNTEAFF.

The chain uses TRBV15 and TRBJ1-5; D is perhaps TRBD1 (6 bases). This CDR3 has 18 residues. Per germline, CDR1 LNHNV and CDR2 YYDKDF (reference sequence). Between the trimmed V and J ends, which lost 0 bases and 2 bases, there was a span of 17 bases. CDR3 residues: CATSRDPQGGFGNQPQHF. The CDR3, as DNA: TGTGCCACCAGCAGAGATCCACAGGGCGGGTTCGGCAATCAGCCCCAGCATTTT.

The V call is TRBV21-1, the J call TRBJ2-3; the DNA was not used to check the table's D call, TRBD2. TRBV21-1 is tagged as a pseudogene. CDR3 size: 15 residues. CDR3 protein: CASSRGSGVADTQYF. The CDR3 DNA reads TGTGCCAGCAGCCGCGGAAGCGGGGTAGCAGATACGCAGTATTTT.

This clonotype has only one observation. This chain connects TRBV11-2 to TRBJ2-5; D might be TRBD2 (6 bases). In germline, CDR1 is SGHAT, CDR2 FQNNGV. This CDR3 is 15 amino acids long. Trimming cost V 1 base and J 5 bases, with 14 bases left between them. DNA for the CDR3: TGTGCCAGCAGCTTAGGGGACTCGCTCGTCGAGACCCAGTACTTC. It translates to CASSLGDSLVETQYF. The complete variable domain, with remaining parts taken from reference TRBV11-2 and TRBJ2-5, reads EAGVAQSPRYKIIEKRQSVAFWCNPISGHATLYWYQQILGQGPKLLIQFQNNGVVDDSQLPKDRFSAERLKGVDSTLKIQPAKLEDSAVYLCASSLGDSLVETQYFGPGTRLLVL.

This chain links TRBV9 with TRBJ2-7, with 9 bases fitting TRBD1. J gave up 3 bases and V 0 bases, and 1 base lay outside the gene matches. Germline V lookup: CDR1 SGDLS, CDR2 YYNGEE. The CDR3 is 14 residues long. In nucleotides, the CDR3 is TGTGCCAGCAGCGTAGTGGACAGGGGCTACGAGCAGTACTTC. Its translation: CASSVVDRGYEQYF.

Details on this clonotype: One end of the junction fails to match germline, which may point to a read error. V is TRBV9 and J is TRBJ2-2; 8 bases align to TRBD2. Germline V CDR1 and CDR2: SGDLS, YYNGEE. There are 16 residues in the CDR3. The CDR3 reads CAGSVGRTSFVGELFF. CDR3 coding DNA: TGTGCCGGCAGCGTAGGGAGGACTAGCTTCGTCGGGGAGCTGTTTTTT.

This sequence joins TRBV3-1 and TRBJ1-5, with D possibly being TRBD1 (5 bases). With 1 base removed from V and 9 bases from J, the gap between germline ends came to 13 bases. The CDR3 is 14 residues long. Per germline, CDR1 LGHDT and CDR2 YNNKEL (reference sequence). CDR3 DNA: TGTGCCAGCAGCCAAGGAATGGGGACCAGGCCCCAGCATTTT. Its translation is CASSQGMGTRPQHF.